This TCR beta chain emerged from a study of monozygotic twins with inflammatory bowel disease. The CDR3 is 14 residues long. CDR1 and CDR2 from the germline V gene are SGHAT and FQNNGV. Study-level findings and limits: Twins classed as concordant or discordant showed no difference in repertoire similarity, possibly from limited power. Support for any single strong IBD-associated signal or clonotype was not found.

Both TCRalpha and TCRbeta cDNA were subjected to two nested PCRs lasting around 15 and 10 cycles. TCRdb reprocessed the 5' RACE reads; each CDR3 protein has one entry and no DNA is given. The table lists some 210,000 distinct CDR3 sequences. On this clonotype itself: Its specificity is unknown.

Sequencing used blood. The genes are TRBV11-2 and TRBJ1-1. This receptor was identified in a human donor with ulcerative colitis or Crohn's disease, or a healthy co-twin of an affected twin (not recorded which). CDR3 in amino acids: CASSTRTSNTEAFF. Full variable domain (missing parts from reference TRBV11-2 and TRBJ1-1): EAGVAQSPRYKIIEKRQSVAFWCNPISGHATLYWYQQILGQGPKLLIQFQNNGVVDDSQLPKDRFSAERLKGVDSTLKIQPAKLEDSAVYLCASSTRTSNTEAFFGQGTRLTVV.